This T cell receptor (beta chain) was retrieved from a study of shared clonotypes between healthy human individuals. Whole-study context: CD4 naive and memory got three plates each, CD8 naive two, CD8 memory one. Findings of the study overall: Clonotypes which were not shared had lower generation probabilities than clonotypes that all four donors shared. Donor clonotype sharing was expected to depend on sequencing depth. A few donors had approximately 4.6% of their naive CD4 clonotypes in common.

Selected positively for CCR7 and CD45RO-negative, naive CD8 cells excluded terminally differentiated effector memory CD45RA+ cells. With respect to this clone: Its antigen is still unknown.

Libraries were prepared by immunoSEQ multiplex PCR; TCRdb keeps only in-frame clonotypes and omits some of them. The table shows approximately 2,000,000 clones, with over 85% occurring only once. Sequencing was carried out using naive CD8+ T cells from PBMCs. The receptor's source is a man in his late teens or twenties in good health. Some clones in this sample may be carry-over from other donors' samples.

The CDR3 loop reads CASSVATANTEAFF. As DNA, the CDR3 is TGTGCCAGCAGCGTAGCTACGGCGAACACTGAAGCTTTCTTT. The chain carries TRBV9 and TRBJ1-1, with unresolved D. V lost 0 bases and J 1 base, leaving 7 bases between the germline ends. The germline V gene has CDR1 SGDLS and CDR2 YYNGEE. This CDR3 has 14 amino acids. The full variable domain, completed using reference TRBV9 and TRBJ1-1, is DSGVTQTPKHLITATGQRVTLRCSPRSGDLSVYWYQQSLDQGLQFLIQYYNGEERAKGNILERFSAQQFPDLHSELNLSSLELGDSALYFCASSVATANTEAFFGQGTRLTVV.